The 5 T cell receptor beta chains given below trace back to one sample, sequenced in a study of blood T cell repertoires in COVID-19. The data were produced by immunoSEQ multiplex PCR, yet TCRdb's version contains in-frame clones alone and is incomplete. The table has 110,000 or so clones, around nine tenths seen once; the top ten hold about 2%. Material for sequencing was peripheral blood. The receptor source for this set is a woman aged 45-65 years with acute or convalescent COVID-19.

The genes are TRBV27 and TRBJ1-5; 7 nucleotides agree with TRBD1. Looked up from germline, CDR1 is MNHEY and CDR2 is SMNVEV (reference sequence). Trimming took 2 bases from V and 5 from J; bases not matched to a gene: 0. The CDR3 totals 13 residues. The CDR3 sequence is CASSLTGDQPQHF. Written as DNA, the CDR3 is TGTGCCAGCAGTTTAACAGGGGATCAGCCCCAGCATTTT.

The V gene is TRBV2, the J gene TRBJ2-7; D remains unclear. This CDR3 region has 13 residues. Trimming removed 7 bases from V and 1 base from J, with 11 bases in between. Germline-derived CDR1 and CDR2 are SNHLY and FYNNEI. CDR3 residues: CASTPPGSYEQYF. CDR3 DNA: TGTGCCAGCACCCCCCCCGGTTCCTACGAGCAGTACTTC.

The V gene is TRBV27, the J gene TRBJ1-4; the D gene is possibly TRBD1 (5 bases). The germline CDR1 and CDR2 sequences are MNHEY and SMNVEV (reference sequence). The V end was cut by 2 bases, the J end by 0 bases, with 7 bases between. The CDR3 is 15 residues long. CDR3 in amino acids: CASSLGGATNEKLFF. The CDR3 coding sequence is TGTGCCAGCAGTTTAGGGGGGGCAACTAATGAAAAACTGTTTTTT.

This chain uses TRBV24-1 with TRBJ1-2; D is uncertain. This CDR3 spans 14 amino acids. The V gene lost 7 bases and the J gene lost 4 bases, with 15 bases spanning the gap. Germline V gene sequence: CDR1 KGHDR, CDR2 SFDVKD. The CDR3 region has the DNA TGTGCCACCAGCCCTTGGGAGGTCAGCTATGGCTACACCTTC. It is translated as CATSPWEVSYGYTF.

J is TRBJ1-2 and V is TRBV10-3; 7 bases fit TRBD1. The CDR3 contains 13 residues. J was trimmed by 4 bases and V by 8 bases; bases with no gene match: 7. CDR1 is ENHRY and CDR2 is SYGVKD in the germline V gene. The CDR3 loop reads CAIGWDRTYGYTF. The CDR3 region has the DNA TGTGCCATCGGTTGGGACAGAACCTATGGCTACACCTTC.